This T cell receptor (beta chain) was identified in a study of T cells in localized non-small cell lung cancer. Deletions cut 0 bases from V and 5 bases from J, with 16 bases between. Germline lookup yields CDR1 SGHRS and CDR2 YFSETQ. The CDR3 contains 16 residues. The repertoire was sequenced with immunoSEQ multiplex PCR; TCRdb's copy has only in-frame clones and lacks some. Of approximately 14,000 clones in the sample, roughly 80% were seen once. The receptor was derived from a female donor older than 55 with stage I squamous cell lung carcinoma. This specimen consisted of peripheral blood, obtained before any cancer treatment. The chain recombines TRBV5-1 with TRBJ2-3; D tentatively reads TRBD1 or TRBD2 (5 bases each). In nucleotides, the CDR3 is TGCGCCAGCAGCTTGGTGGGCGGCAGGGAGATAGATACGCAGTATTTT. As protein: CASSLVGGREIDTQYF.